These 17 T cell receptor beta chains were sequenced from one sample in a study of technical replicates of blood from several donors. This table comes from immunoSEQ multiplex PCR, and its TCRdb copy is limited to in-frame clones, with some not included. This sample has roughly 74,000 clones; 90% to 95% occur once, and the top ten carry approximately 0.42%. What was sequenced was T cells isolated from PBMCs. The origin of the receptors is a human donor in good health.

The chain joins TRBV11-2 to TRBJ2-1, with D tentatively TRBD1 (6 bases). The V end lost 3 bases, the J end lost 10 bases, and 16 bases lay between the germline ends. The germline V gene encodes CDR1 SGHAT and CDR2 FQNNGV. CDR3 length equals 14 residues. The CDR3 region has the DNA TGTGCCAGCAGCTTTTTGTCTTGGGGGCAGGAGCAGTTCTTC. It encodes CASSFLSWGQEQFF.

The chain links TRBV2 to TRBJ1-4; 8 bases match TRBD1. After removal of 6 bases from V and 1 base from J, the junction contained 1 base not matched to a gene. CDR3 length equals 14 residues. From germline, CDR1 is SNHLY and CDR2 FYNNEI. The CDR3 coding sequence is TGTGCCAGCAGCGGACAGGGAACTAATGAAAAACTGTTTTTT. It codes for CASSGQGTNEKLFF.

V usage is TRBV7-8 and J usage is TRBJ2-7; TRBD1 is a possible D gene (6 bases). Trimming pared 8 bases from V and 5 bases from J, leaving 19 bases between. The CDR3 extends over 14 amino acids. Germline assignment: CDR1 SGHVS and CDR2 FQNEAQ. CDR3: CASASLGQTDEQYF. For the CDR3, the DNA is TGTGCCAGCGCAAGCCTGGGACAAACCGACGAGCAGTACTTC. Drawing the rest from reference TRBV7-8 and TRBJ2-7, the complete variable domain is GAGVSQSPRYKVAKRGQDVALRCDPISGHVSLFWYQQALGQGPEFLTYFQNEAQLDKSGLPSDRFFAERPEGSVSTLKIQRTQQEDSAVYLCASASLGQTDEQYFGPGTRLTVT.

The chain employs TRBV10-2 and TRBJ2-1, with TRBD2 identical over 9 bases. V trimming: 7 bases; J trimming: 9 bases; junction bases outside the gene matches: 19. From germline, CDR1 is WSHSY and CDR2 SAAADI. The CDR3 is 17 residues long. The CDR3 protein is CASTPLAGTSLGGEQFF. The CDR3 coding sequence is TGCGCCAGCACCCCCCTCGCCGGGACTAGCTTAGGAGGTGAGCAGTTCTTC.

CDR3 region: CASPEGRLAGDTYEQYF. The CDR3 DNA sequence: TGCGCCAGCCCGGAGGGGAGACTAGCGGGGGACACCTACGAGCAGTACTTC. The chain employs TRBV10-1 and TRBJ2-7; 12 nucleotides align to TRBD2. After removal of 8 bases from V and 2 bases from J, the junction contained 13 bases not matched to a gene. Germline CDR1 and CDR2: WNHNN and SYGVQD (reference sequence). The CDR3 loop spans 17 amino acids.

The CDR3 bases are TGTGCCAGCAGTTATGTGTCCCGAAGCGAAGGAGAGACCCAGTACTTC. This translates into CASSYVSRSEGETQYF. V is TRBV6-5 and J is TRBJ2-5; D gene uncertain. From germline, CDR1 is MNHEY and CDR2 SVGAGI. Trimming left V 3 bases short and J 4 bases short, with 18 bases between. The length of the CDR3 is 16 residues.

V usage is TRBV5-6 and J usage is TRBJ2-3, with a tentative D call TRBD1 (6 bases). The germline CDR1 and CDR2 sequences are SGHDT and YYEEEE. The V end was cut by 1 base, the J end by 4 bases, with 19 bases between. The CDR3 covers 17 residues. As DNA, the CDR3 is TGTGCCAGCAGCTTGATAGTGATACAGGGAATTCCAGATACGCAGTATTTT. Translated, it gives CASSLIVIQGIPDTQYF.

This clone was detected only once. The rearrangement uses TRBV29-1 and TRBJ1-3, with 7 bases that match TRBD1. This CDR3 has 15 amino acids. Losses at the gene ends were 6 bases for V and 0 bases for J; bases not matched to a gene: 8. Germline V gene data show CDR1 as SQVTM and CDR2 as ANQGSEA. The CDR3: CSVLPTGFSGNTIYF. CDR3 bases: TGCAGCGTCTTACCGACAGGGTTCTCTGGAAACACCATATATTTT.

The CDR3: CASSIWRYDGYTF. The CDR3, as DNA: TGTGCCAGTAGTATTTGGAGGTATGATGGCTACACCTTC. The V call is TRBV19, the J call TRBJ1-2; no definite D call. The CDR3 is 13 amino acids. CDR1 and CDR2 from the germline V gene are LNHDA and SQIVND (reference sequence). V dropped 3 bases and J dropped 6 bases, with 11 bases sitting between them. The full variable domain, its missing parts supplied by reference TRBV19 and TRBJ1-2, is DGGITQSPKYLFRKEGQNVTLSCEQNLNHDAMYWYRQDPGQGLRLIYYSQIVNDFQKGDIAEGYSVSREKKESFPLTVTSAQKNPTAFYLCASSIWRYDGYTFGSGTRLTVV.

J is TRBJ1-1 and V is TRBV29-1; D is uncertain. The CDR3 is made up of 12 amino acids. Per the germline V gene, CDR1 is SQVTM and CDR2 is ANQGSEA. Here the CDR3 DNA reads TGCAGTCTGTACCGAGACCCACGAGGAGCTTTCTTT. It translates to CSLYRDPRGAFF.

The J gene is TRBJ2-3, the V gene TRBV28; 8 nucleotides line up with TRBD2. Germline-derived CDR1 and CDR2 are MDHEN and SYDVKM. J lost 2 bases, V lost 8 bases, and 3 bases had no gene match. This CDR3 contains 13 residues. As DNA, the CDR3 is TGTGCCAGCTCAGCGGGAGACACAGATACGCAGTATTTT. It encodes CASSAGDTDTQYF.

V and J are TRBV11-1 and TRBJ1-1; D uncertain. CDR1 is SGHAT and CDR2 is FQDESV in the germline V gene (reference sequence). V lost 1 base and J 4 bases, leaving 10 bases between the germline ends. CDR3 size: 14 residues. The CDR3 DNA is TGTGCCAGCAGCTTAGGCCCTAAAAGCACTGAAGCTTTCTTT. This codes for CASSLGPKSTEAFF. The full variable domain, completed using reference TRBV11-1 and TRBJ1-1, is EAEVAQSPRYKITEKSQAVAFWCDPISGHATLYWYRQILGQGPELLVQFQDESVVDDSQLPKDRFSAERLKGVDSTLKIQPAELGDSAMYLCASSLGPKSTEAFFGQGTRLTVV.

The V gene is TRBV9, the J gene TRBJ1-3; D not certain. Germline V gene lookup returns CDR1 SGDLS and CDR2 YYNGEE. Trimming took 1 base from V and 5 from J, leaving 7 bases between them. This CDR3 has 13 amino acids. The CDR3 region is CASSVNQRNTIYF. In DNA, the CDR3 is TGTGCCAGCAGCGTAAATCAAAGAAACACCATATATTTT. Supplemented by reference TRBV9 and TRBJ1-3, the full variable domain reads DSGVTQTPKHLITATGQRVTLRCSPRSGDLSVYWYQQSLDQGLQFLIQYYNGEERAKGNILERFSAQQFPDLHSELNLSSLELGDSALYFCASSVNQRNTIYFGEGSWLTVV.

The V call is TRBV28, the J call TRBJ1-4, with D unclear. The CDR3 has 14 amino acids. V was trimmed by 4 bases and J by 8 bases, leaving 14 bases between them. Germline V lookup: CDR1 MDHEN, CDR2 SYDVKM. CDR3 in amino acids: CASSSLNSQEKLFF. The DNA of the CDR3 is TGTGCCAGCAGTTCGCTAAACAGCCAGGAAAAACTGTTTTTT.

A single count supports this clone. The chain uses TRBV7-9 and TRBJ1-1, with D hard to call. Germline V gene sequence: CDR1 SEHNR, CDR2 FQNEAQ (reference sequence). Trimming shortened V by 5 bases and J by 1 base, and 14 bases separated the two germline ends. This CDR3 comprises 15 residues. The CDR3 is CASSLTMAGNTEAFF. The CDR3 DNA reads TGTGCCAGCAGCCTAACGATGGCGGGGAACACTGAAGCTTTCTTT. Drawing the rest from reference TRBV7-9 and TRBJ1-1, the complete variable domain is DTGVSQNPRHKITKRGQNVTFRCDPISEHNRLYWYRQTLGQGPEFLTYFQNEAQLEKSRLLSDRFSAERPKGSFSTLEIQRTEQGDSAMYLCASSLTMAGNTEAFFGQGTRLTVV.

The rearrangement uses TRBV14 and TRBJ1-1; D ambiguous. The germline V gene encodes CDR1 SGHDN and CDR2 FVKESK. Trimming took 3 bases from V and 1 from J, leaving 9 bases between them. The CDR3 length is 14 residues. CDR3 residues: CASSQTQTNTEAFF. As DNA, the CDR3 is TGTGCCAGCAGCCAGACTCAGACGAACACTGAAGCTTTCTTT. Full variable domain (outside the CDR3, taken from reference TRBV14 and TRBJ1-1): EAGVTQFPSHSVIEKGQTVTLRCDPISGHDNLYWYRRVMGKEIKFLLHFVKESKQDESGMPNNRFLAERTGGTYSTLKVQPAELEDSGVYFCASSQTQTNTEAFFGQGTRLTVV.

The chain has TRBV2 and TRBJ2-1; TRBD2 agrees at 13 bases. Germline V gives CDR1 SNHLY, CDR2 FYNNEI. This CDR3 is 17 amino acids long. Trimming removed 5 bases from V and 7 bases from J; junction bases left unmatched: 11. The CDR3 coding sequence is TGTGCCAGCAGTCCACTAGCGGGAGGGCCAATTCCGAATGAGCAGTTCTTC. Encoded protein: CASSPLAGGPIPNEQFF.